The 16 T cell receptor beta chains below were found in one sample sequenced in a study of T cell responses to AZD1222 COVID-19 vaccine (dated by TCRdb to the early 2020s). The library relied on the immunoSEQ multiplex PCR assay. In TCRdb, the immuneACCESS table is reduced to in-frame sequences with V and J assigned. These tables do not hold every clone; where another copy was compared, an unresolved V gene accounts for under half, and the others remain unexplained. The table for this sample lists some 150,000 clones; less than 90% of them were counted only once. 3% to 3.5% of the sample goes to the ten largest clones. According to the study, the label for this sample's time point signals: baseline before first vaccination. Sequencing used peripheral blood, obtained on day 0 of AZD1222 vaccination. The receptor set was obtained from an adult in good health.

This chain links TRBV7-9 with TRBJ1-5, with a tentative D call TRBD1 (6 bases). The CDR3 extends over 14 amino acids. CDR1 and CDR2 from the germline V gene are SEHNR and FQNEAQ (reference sequence). The V end was cut by 4 bases, the J end by 7 bases, with 14 bases between. CDR3 loop: CASSSVTGSQPQHF. The CDR3 DNA reads TGTGCCAGCAGCTCCGTCACAGGGTCGCAGCCCCAGCATTTT.

CDR3 bases: TGTGCCAGCAGGCAGACTCAGGGTTCCACTGAAGCTTTCTTT. Amino acids: CASRQTQGSTEAFF. This rearrangement joins TRBV7-9 to TRBJ1-1, with D possibly matching TRBD1 (5 bases). V was shortened by 6 bases and J by 4 bases, with 15 bases between the two germline ends. Per germline, CDR1 SEHNR and CDR2 FQNEAQ (reference sequence). CDR3 length: 14 residues. Variable domain in full (rest from reference TRBV7-9 and TRBJ1-1): DTGVSQNPRHKITKRGQNVTFRCDPISEHNRLYWYRQTLGQGPEFLTYFQNEAQLEKSRLLSDRFSAERPKGSFSTLEIQRTEQGDSAMYLCASRQTQGSTEAFFGQGTRLTVV.

The chain joins TRBV7-2 to TRBJ1-2; 8 bases map to TRBD1. V was pared by 7 bases and J by 4 bases, with 5 bases of the junction left unmatched. Germline lookup yields CDR1 SGHTA and CDR2 FQGNSA. This CDR3 contains 13 residues. CDR3 DNA sequence: TGTGCCAGCACCCGGGACAGGCTCTATGGCTACACCTTC. Translation gives CASTRDRLYGYTF.

In its sample, this clone was seen once. The gene calls are TRBV2 and TRBJ2-3; no definite D call. The germline V and J ends were trimmed by 6 bases and 3 bases, with 16 bases remaining between them. Per the germline V gene, CDR1 is SNHLY and CDR2 is FYNNEI. The CDR3 contains 15 residues. The CDR3 DNA reads TGTGCCAGCAGAGGGTACTTACCCGGGACAGATACGCAGTATTTT. Translation gives CASRGYLPGTDTQYF.

The rearrangement links TRBV27 to TRBJ2-1; D uncertain. V was cut by 8 bases and J by 6 bases, with 20 bases left in between. CDR3 length: 15 residues. Germline V gives CDR1 MNHEY, CDR2 SMNVEV (reference sequence). The CDR3 DNA sequence: TGTGCCAGCGGATTCTCCCCCGATTCAGGCAATGAGCAGTTCTTC. Its translation is CASGFSPDSGNEQFF.

The gene calls are TRBV19 and TRBJ1-2; TRBD1 matches 7 bases. V shed 4 bases, J shed 6 bases, and the junction held 5 bases outside the gene matches. Germline V CDR1 and CDR2: LNHDA, SQIVND (reference sequence). CDR3 length: 13 residues. DNA of the CDR3: TGTGCCAGTAGTACCCGACAGGGTCATGGCTACACCTTC. Translated: CASSTRQGHGYTF.

The chain is built from TRBV7-9 and TRBJ2-1; unclear D gene. The V gene's germline CDR1 is SEHNR and CDR2 FQNEAQ (reference sequence). CDR3 size: 13 residues. Trimming cost V 4 bases and J 5 bases, with 9 bases left between them. CDR3 in DNA: TGTGCCAGCAGCTCTACCATCAACAATGAGCAGTTCTTC. Translated, it gives CASSSTINNEQFF.

The J gene is TRBJ1-6, the V gene TRBV6-5; 7 nucleotides align to TRBD1. The J segment lost 7 bases and the V segment lost 6 bases, leaving 6 bases of the junction unmatched. Per the germline V gene, CDR1 is MNHEY and CDR2 is SVGAGI. The CDR3 runs 14 residues. CDR3 loop: CASRTGTENSPLHF. In DNA, the CDR3 is TGTGCCAGCAGGACCGGGACAGAGAATTCACCCCTCCACTTT.

The V and J genes are TRBV23-1 and TRBJ1-1; a possible D gene is TRBD1 (5 bases). TRBV23-1 is sorted into the ORF group, with uncertain function. The CDR3 loop spans 14 amino acids. V was clipped by 4 bases and J by 2 bases, with 11 bases between them. The CDR3 region has the DNA TGCGCCAGCAGTCTTCAGGGCCACAACACTGAAGCTTTCTTT. Protein sequence: CASSLQGHNTEAFF.

The table lists this clone with a count of one. The genes are TRBV19 and TRBJ1-2; D may be TRBD1 (5 bases). The germline CDR1 and CDR2 sequences are LNHDA and SQIVND (reference sequence). CDR3 length: 13 residues. Trimming left V 4 bases short and J 4 bases short, with 10 bases between. The CDR3 loop reads CASSRGTVYGYTF. Here the CDR3 DNA reads TGTGCCAGTAGTAGAGGGACGGTCTATGGCTACACCTTC. Full variable domain (outside the CDR3, taken from reference TRBV19 and TRBJ1-2): DGGITQSPKYLFRKEGQNVTLSCEQNLNHDAMYWYRQDPGQGLRLIYYSQIVNDFQKGDIAEGYSVSREKKESFPLTVTSAQKNPTAFYLCASSRGTVYGYTFGSGTRLTVV.

The J gene is TRBJ2-7, the V gene TRBV6-1; 7 positions match TRBD1. With 1 base clipped from V and 2 bases from J, the junction kept 5 bases outside the gene matches. This CDR3 is built from 15 residues. Germline lookup yields CDR1 MNHNS and CDR2 SASEGT. CDR3 region: CASSEENRGPYEQYF. CDR3 nucleotide sequence: TGTGCCAGCAGTGAAGAAAACAGGGGCCCCTACGAGCAGTACTTC.

The table lists this clone with a count of one. The chain couples TRBV28 to TRBJ1-4; D might be TRBD1 (6 bases). Looked up from germline, CDR1 is MDHEN and CDR2 is SYDVKM. V was clipped by 4 bases and J by 5 bases, with 17 bases between them. CDR3 size: 16 residues. CDR3: CASSSRPGRGNEKLFF. For the CDR3, the DNA is TGTGCCAGCAGTTCCCGACCGGGCAGGGGAAATGAAAAACTGTTTTTT. The variable domain in full, completed from reference TRBV28 and TRBJ1-4, reads DVKVTQSSRYLVKRTGEKVFLECVQDMDHENMFWYRQDPGLGLRLIYFSYDVKMKEKGDIPEGYSVSREKKERFSLILESASTNQTSMYLCASSSRPGRGNEKLFFGSGTQLSVL.

The chain couples TRBV27 to TRBJ1-2; tentative D call: TRBD1 (6 bases). The CDR3 contains 17 residues. Trimming stripped 2 bases from V and 6 bases from J, with 22 bases between. The germline V gene encodes CDR1 MNHEY and CDR2 SMNVEV (reference sequence). The DNA for the CDR3 is TGTGCCAGCAGTTTAAGGCCCCAGGGGCGAGTTAGAGATGGCTACACCTTC. Translating gives CASSLRPQGRVRDGYTF.

This CDR3 reads CASTLGAQETQYF. The CDR3 region has the DNA TGTGCCAGCACCCTGGGGGCCCAAGAGACCCAGTACTTC. This chain joins TRBV2 and TRBJ2-5; possible D gene TRBD1, 6 bases. The CDR3 consists of 13 residues. Per germline, CDR1 SNHLY and CDR2 FYNNEI. Trimming cost V 7 bases and J 1 base, with 10 bases left between them. Based on the CDR3 plus reference TRBV2 and TRBJ2-5, the full variable domain is EPEVTQTPSHQVTQMGQEVILRCVPISNHLYFYWYRQILGQKVEFLVSFYNNEISEKSEIFDDQFSVERPDGSNFTLKIRSTKLEDSAMYFCASTLGAQETQYFGPGTRLLVL.

The rearrangement joins TRBV28 to TRBJ1-2; D call uncertain. Germline V gives CDR1 MDHEN, CDR2 SYDVKM. The CDR3 length is 13 residues. Trimming removed 1 base from V and 4 bases from J, with 7 bases in between. The CDR3: CASSLYRGYGYTF. In DNA form, the CDR3 reads TGTGCCAGCAGTTTATACAGAGGCTATGGCTACACCTTC.

The chain links TRBV6-2 or TRBV6-3 to TRBJ2-7, with D unclear. The CDR3 sequence is 13 residues long. Germline V lookup: CDR1 MNHEY, CDR2 SVGEGT. The germline V and J ends were trimmed by 4 bases and 3 bases, with 10 bases remaining between them. CDR3 sequence reads: CASSFSGGYEQYF. DNA of the CDR3: TGTGCCAGCAGTTTCTCGGGTGGCTACGAGCAGTACTTC.